This paragraph reports one TCR beta chain. TCRdb keeps only in-frame clones here, not all; method: immunoSEQ multiplex PCR. The sample shows about 150,000 clones, 75% to 85% of them seen only once. Germline values: CDR1 SNHLY, CDR2 FYNNEI. This CDR3 is built from 14 residues. Unmatched junction bases numbered 6, after V lost 4 bases and J lost 9 bases. The data were obtained in a study of blood T cell repertoires in COVID-19. This clonotype was obtained from a man between 60 and 70 years old with acute or convalescent COVID-19. Sequencing input: peripheral blood. The chain employs TRBV2 and TRBJ2-3; TRBD2 matches at 11 bases. The CDR3 sequence is CASSGNSGGATQYF. CDR3 in DNA: TGTGCCAGCAGTGGCAATAGCGGGGGGGCGACGCAGTATTTT.